The 15 T cell receptor beta chains below all came from one sample that was sequenced in a study of blood T cell repertoires in COVID-19. Sequencing was performed with immunoSEQ multiplex PCR; in TCRdb, only in-frame clones are kept and a portion is missing. The table shows under 95,000 clones, with around 80% occurring only once. The sequenced material came from peripheral blood. The source of these receptors is an elderly woman with active or convalescent COVID-19.

The CDR3 DNA follows: TGTGCCAGCAGTTTAAGTTCACTAGCGTGGAACAATGAGCAGTTCTTC. Translation gives CASSLSSLAWNNEQFF. This chain uses TRBV28 with TRBJ2-1; 7 bases map to TRBD2. V shed 2 bases and J 5 bases; nucleotides not matched to a gene: 9. CDR1 is MDHEN and CDR2 is SYDVKM in the germline V gene. This CDR3 region has 16 residues.

This clone showed up just once. The rearrangement links TRBV3-1 (or the pseudogene TRBV3-2) to TRBJ2-7; 9 bases match TRBD1. The CDR3 is 16 residues long. Germline CDR1 LGHDT, CDR2 YNNKEL (reference sequence). V gave up 4 bases and J gave up 4 bases; unmatched junction bases: 11. This CDR3 reads CASSLFRGTGTYEQYF. The CDR3 coding sequence is TGTGCCAGCAGCCTCTTCCGGGGGACAGGGACTTACGAGCAGTACTTC.

V usage is TRBV25-1 and J usage is TRBJ1-2; D may be TRBD1 (5 bases). This CDR3 is built from 15 residues. Looked up from germline, CDR1 is MGHDK and CDR2 is SYGVNS. The V end was cut by 3 bases, the J end by 5 bases, with 16 bases between. Here the CDR3 DNA reads TGTGCCAGCAGTGACCTTAGCTCAGGGTTATATGGCTACACCTTC. As protein: CASSDLSSGLYGYTF.

This chain uses TRBV27 with TRBJ2-1; 10 nucleotides match TRBD2. V was pared by 1 base and J by 9 bases, with 18 bases of the junction left unmatched. Germline assignment: CDR1 MNHEY and CDR2 SMNVEV (reference sequence). This CDR3 region has 19 residues. CDR3 loop: CASSLLGLAGAQRNTEQFF. The CDR3 DNA follows: TGTGCCAGCAGTTTATTGGGCCTAGCGGGGGCCCAACGGAACACTGAGCAGTTCTTC.

The chain employs TRBV7-2 and TRBJ2-2, with 12 bases aligning to TRBD1. Germline V lookup: CDR1 SGHTA, CDR2 FQGNSA. V was pared by 0 bases and J by 5 bases, with 4 bases of the junction left unmatched. The CDR3 extends over 17 amino acids. DNA for the CDR3: TGTGCCAGCAGCTTAGCGGGACAGGGGGCGAGAACCGGGGAGCTGTTTTTT. Its protein product is CASSLAGQGARTGELFF.

This chain links TRBV6-5 with TRBJ1-1; 7 bases map to TRBD1. This CDR3 is built from 14 residues. The V gene's germline CDR1 is MNHEY and CDR2 SVGAGI. V gave up 5 bases and J gave up 4 bases; unmatched junction bases: 7. The CDR3 sequence is CASSLQGFSTEAFF. CDR3 in DNA: TGTGCCAGCAGTCTACAGGGGTTCAGCACTGAAGCTTTCTTT.

The rearrangement uses TRBV3-1 (or the pseudogene TRBV3-2) and TRBJ1-1; D is perhaps TRBD1 (5 bases). V lost 4 bases and J 1 base, leaving 10 bases between the germline ends. CDR3 size: 14 residues. CDR1 and CDR2 (germline): LGHDT, YNNKEL (reference sequence). The CDR3 is CASSLTDTNTEAFF. In DNA, the CDR3 is TGTGCCAGCAGCCTTACGGACACGAACACTGAAGCTTTCTTT.

The gene calls are TRBV4-1 and TRBJ1-6, with 7 bases that match TRBD1. The trim removed 2 bases at V and 7 bases at J, leaving 8 bases unmatched. CDR1 and CDR2 from the germline V gene are MGHRA and YSYEKL. The CDR3 has 16 residues. The CDR3 reads CASSQFTGTANSPLHF. In DNA, the CDR3 is TGCGCCAGCAGCCAATTTACCGGGACAGCGAATTCACCCCTCCACTTT.

The chain links TRBV18 to TRBJ2-5; TRBD2 matches at 13 bases. Unmatched junction bases numbered 4, after V lost 3 bases and J lost 0 bases. Looked up from germline, CDR1 is KGHSH and CDR2 is LQKENI. The CDR3 contains 17 residues. CDR3 residues: CASSPTSGGPYQETQYF. For the CDR3, the DNA is TGTGCCAGCTCACCGACTAGCGGGGGGCCGTACCAAGAGACCCAGTACTTC.

This clone was found a few times. The genes are TRBV5-5 and TRBJ1-2, with 8 bases matching TRBD1. Unmatched junction bases numbered 9, after V lost 2 bases and J lost 0 bases. Germline V gives CDR1 SGHKS, CDR2 YYEKEE (reference sequence). The CDR3 has 17 residues. The DNA of the CDR3 is TGTGCCAGCAGCTTACGACAGGGGCAAGCCTCTAACTATGGCTACACCTTC. Amino acids: CASSLRQGQASNYGYTF. The variable domain in full, completed from reference TRBV5-5 and TRBJ1-2, reads DAGVTQSPTHLIKTRGQQVTLRCSPISGHKSVSWYQQVLGQGPQFIFQYYEKEERGRGNFPDRFSARQFPNYSSELNVNALLLGDSALYLCASSLRQGQASNYGYTFGSGTRLTVV.

The chain couples TRBV28 to TRBJ1-4; the D is unclear. V lost 3 bases to trimming and J lost 7 bases, with 12 bases between them. This CDR3 region has 14 residues. In germline, CDR1 is MDHEN, CDR2 SYDVKM. In DNA, the CDR3 is TGTGCCAGCAGTTTGGGTGGGAGAAGTGAAAAACTGTTTTTT. Protein: CASSLGGRSEKLFF.

This chain uses TRBV6-5 with TRBJ2-1; 9 bases are shared with TRBD1. Germline-derived CDR1 and CDR2 are MNHEY and SVGAGI. The V segment lost 6 bases and the J segment 4 bases; nucleotides outside the gene matches: 7. The CDR3 is made up of 15 amino acids. CDR3 protein: CASRLQGAAYNEQFF. Written as DNA, the CDR3 is TGTGCCAGCAGGCTACAGGGGGCGGCATACAATGAGCAGTTCTTC.

The chain has TRBV13 and TRBJ2-3; 14 nucleotides agree with TRBD2. The germline gives CDR1 PRHDT, CDR2 FYEKMQ (reference sequence). The ends lost 5 bases at V and 2 bases at J; junction bases unmatched: 6. This CDR3 is built from 17 residues. The CDR3 sequence: CASSPRLAGGPTDTQYF. The DNA of the CDR3 is TGTGCCAGCAGCCCGAGACTAGCGGGGGGGCCCACAGATACGCAGTATTTT. Full variable domain (rest looked up from reference TRBV13 and TRBJ2-3): AAGVIQSPRHLIKEKRETATLKCYPIPRHDTVYWYQQGPGQDPQFLISFYEKMQSDKGSIPDRFSAQQFSDYHSELNMSSLELGDSALYFCASSPRLAGGPTDTQYFGPGTRLTVL.

The J gene is TRBJ2-3, the V gene TRBV15, with TRBD2 identical over 8 bases. V lost 0 bases and J lost 5; bases outside the gene matches: 13. CDR3 size: 18 residues. Germline CDR1 LNHNV, CDR2 YYDKDF (reference sequence). The CDR3 sequence is CATSRDLPFSGTGDTQYF. CDR3 DNA sequence: TGTGCCACCAGCAGAGATCTGCCCTTTAGCGGGACCGGAGATACGCAGTATTTT. The complete variable domain, with remaining parts taken from reference TRBV15 and TRBJ2-3, reads DAMVIQNPRYQVTQFGKPVTLSCSQTLNHNVMYWYQQKSSQAPKLLFHYYDKDFNNEADTPDNFQSRRPNTSFCFLDIRSPGLGDTAMYLCATSRDLPFSGTGDTQYFGPGTRLTVL.

This clone was seen just once. The chain couples TRBV5-4 to TRBJ2-7; 10 nucleotides match TRBD2. This CDR3 has 16 amino acids. V was clipped by 4 bases and J by 6 bases; unmatched bases: 13. CDR1 is SGHNT and CDR2 is YYREEE in the germline V gene (reference sequence). Here the CDR3 reads CASSGDRAGGPLEQYF. Here the CDR3 DNA reads TGTGCCAGCAGCGGCGACAGAGCGGGGGGGCCCCTCGAGCAGTACTTC.